One sample yielded the 18 T cell receptor beta chains listed below, sequenced in a study of control samples from healthy donors and cancer patients. Clones were read by immunoSEQ multiplex PCR, and TCRdb kept only the in-frame ones, dropping some. The sample consists of tens of thousands of clones, 85% to 90% of them appearing once. The specimen was PBMCs. The receptor set was obtained from a woman between 50 and 59 years old with colorectal cancer.

The CDR3 DNA reads TGTGCCAGCAGCCCAGGAGAAATGAACACTGAAGCTTTCTTT. The encoded protein is CASSPGEMNTEAFF. V gene TRBV3-1 (or the pseudogene TRBV3-2) combines with J gene TRBJ1-1; D gene unclear. Germline CDR1 reads LGHDT; CDR2 reads YNNKEL (reference sequence). The CDR3 runs to 14 residues. Trimming removed 4 bases at V and 0 bases at J, with 9 bases between.

The chain couples TRBV6-5 to TRBJ1-2, with D uncertain. Between the trimmed V and J ends, which lost 2 bases and 4 bases, there was a span of 8 bases. Looked up from germline, CDR1 is MNHEY and CDR2 is SVGAGI. This CDR3 has 13 residues. CDR3: CASSYGEVYGYTF. The CDR3 coding sequence is TGTGCCAGCAGTTACGGGGAGGTCTATGGCTACACCTTC.

Here the CDR3 DNA reads TGTGCCAGCAGCTTGTTATCGGGGGGGGACTATGGCTACACCTTC. Translation gives CASSLLSGGDYGYTF. This chain links TRBV5-8 with TRBJ1-2, with D possibly TRBD1 on 5 matching bases. Germline CDR1 SGHTS, CDR2 YDEGEE. Trimming took off 1 base at V and 3 bases at J, with 13 bases between the two ends. CDR3 length: 15 amino acids.

This clone was observed a single time. The chain recombines TRBV7-9 with TRBJ1-4, with D possibly being TRBD1 (6 bases). Trimming stripped 3 bases from V and 3 bases from J, with 14 bases between. The CDR3 contains 16 residues. The germline V gene has CDR1 SEHNR and CDR2 FQNEAQ (reference sequence). This CDR3 is CASSFITGRSNEKLFF. CDR3 DNA: TGTGCCAGCAGCTTTATAACAGGGCGATCTAATGAAAAACTGTTTTTT.

The count of this clone is one. This chain joins TRBV30 and TRBJ1-2, with a possible D match to TRBD1 (5 bases). Between the trimmed V and J ends, which lost 0 bases and 8 bases, there was a span of 16 bases. Germline loops: CDR1 GTSNPN, CDR2 SVGIG (reference sequence). This CDR3 contains 14 residues. This CDR3 is CAWSVQAGIRGYTF. CDR3 in DNA: TGTGCCTGGAGTGTACAGGCAGGCATTAGAGGCTACACCTTC.

The V gene is TRBV28, the J gene TRBJ2-7; TRBD1 is a possible D gene (6 bases). V lost 3 bases, J lost 3 bases, and 12 bases lay in between. The CDR3 extends over 14 amino acids. Germline-derived CDR1 and CDR2 are MDHEN and SYDVKM. The CDR3, as DNA: TGTGCCAGCAGTTTCGCACGACAGGACTACGAGCAGTACGTC. Its translation: CASSFARQDYEQYV.

This sequence joins TRBV7-2 and TRBJ2-4, with no clear D. Trimming left V 1 base short and J 1 base short, with 2 bases between. The CDR3 is 13 amino acids. Germline V gene lookup returns CDR1 SGHTA and CDR2 FQGNSA. The CDR3 bases are TGTGCCAGCAGCTTAGTGGCCAAAAACATTCAGTACTTC. As protein: CASSLVAKNIQYF.

The rearrangement joins TRBV6-4 to TRBJ2-1; possibly TRBD1 or TRBD2 for D (5 bases each). Germline assignment: CDR1 MRHNA and CDR2 SNTAGT. This CDR3 has 13 amino acids. The CDR3 region has the DNA TGTGACCCGAGGGGCAGCGCCTACAATGAGCAGTTCTTC. Protein product: CDPRGSAYNEQFF.

The gene calls are TRBV24-1 and TRBJ2-3; D is possibly TRBD1 (6 bases). V lost 5 bases and J lost 5, with 10 bases in between. Germline-derived CDR1 and CDR2 are KGHDR and SFDVKD. The CDR3 totals 13 residues. This CDR3 is CATSGGPGDTQYF. Here the CDR3 DNA reads TGTGCCACCAGTGGGGGGCCTGGAGATACGCAGTATTTT.

V is TRBV5-1 and J is TRBJ2-5; D might be TRBD1 (6 bases). CDR1 SGHRS and CDR2 YFSETQ come from the germline V gene. Trimming shortened V by 3 bases and J by 2 bases, and 8 bases separated the two germline ends. The CDR3 is made up of 13 amino acids. The chain's CDR3 is CASSSGQQETQYF. CDR3 bases: TGCGCCAGCAGCTCTGGACAGCAAGAGACCCAGTACTTC.

The chain uses TRBV5-1 and TRBJ2-7; 7 positions agree with TRBD1. This CDR3 region has 12 residues. Germline CDR1 SGHRS, CDR2 YFSETQ. With 5 bases clipped from V and 3 bases from J, the junction kept 2 bases outside the gene matches. The CDR3 sequence is CASRTGIYEQYV. CDR3 coding DNA: TGCGCCAGCAGGACAGGGATCTACGAGCAGTACGTC.

The chain carries TRBV6-5 and TRBJ1-1; maybe TRBD1 (5 bases). This CDR3 spans 13 amino acids. Trimming removed 10 bases from V and 4 bases from J, with 16 bases in between. Looked up from germline, CDR1 is MNHEY and CDR2 is SVGAGI. The CDR3 sequence: CATSGGVVTEAFF. In nucleotides, the CDR3 is TGTGCCACCTCGGGGGGGGTTGTCACTGAAGCTTTCTTT.

The chain couples TRBV28 to TRBJ2-5; D might be TRBD2 (5 bases). Trimming took off 4 bases at V and 5 bases at J, with 20 bases between the two ends. This CDR3 has 16 residues. CDR1 MDHEN and CDR2 SYDVKM come from the germline V gene. The CDR3 nucleotides read TGTGCCAGCAGTTACCTCGGGTATGGGGAGCGGGAGACCCAGTACTTC. It codes for CASSYLGYGERETQYF. The whole variable domain, remainder taken from reference TRBV28 and TRBJ2-5, is DVKVTQSSRYLVKRTGEKVFLECVQDMDHENMFWYRQDPGLGLRLIYFSYDVKMKEKGDIPEGYSVSREKKERFSLILESASTNQTSMYLCASSYLGYGERETQYFGPGTRLLVL.

The chain links TRBV3-1 (or the pseudogene TRBV3-2) to TRBJ2-5, with 8 bases that match TRBD2. The V and J ends lost 1 base and 5 bases, in that order; junction bases with no gene match: 12. The CDR3 is 17 amino acids. The germline V gene has CDR1 LGHDT and CDR2 YNNKEL (reference sequence). The DNA of the CDR3 is TGTGCCAGCAGCCAAGGGGGACTAGGAACAATAAGGGAGACCCAGTACTTC. Translating gives CASSQGGLGTIRETQYF.

The V and J genes are TRBV28 and TRBJ1-2; weak D call: TRBD1 (6 bases). This CDR3 comprises 13 residues. Germline CDR1 reads MDHEN; CDR2 reads SYDVKM. V lost 5 bases, J lost 4 bases, and 11 bases lay in between. CDR3 DNA sequence: TGTGCCAGCAGTGGCGGGACATTCTATGGCTACACCTTC. Translated: CASSGGTFYGYTF.

This clone came up once. The genes are TRBV7-9 and TRBJ1-3; 10 positions match TRBD1. V lost 3 bases to trimming and J lost 0 bases; unmatched junction nucleotides: 5. This CDR3 spans 17 amino acids. Germline V gene lookup returns CDR1 SEHNR and CDR2 FQNEAQ (reference sequence). Here the CDR3 reads CASSFTGQGSSGNTIYF. CDR3 bases: TGTGCCAGCAGCTTTACGGGACAGGGGAGCTCTGGAAACACCATATATTTT.

The chain employs TRBV2 and TRBJ2-5; 9 nucleotides match TRBD2. V shed 4 bases and J 5 bases; nucleotides not matched to a gene: 8. This CDR3 comprises 15 residues. The V gene's germline CDR1 is SNHLY and CDR2 FYNNEI. CDR3 in amino acids: CASSVGSGGSETQYF. DNA for the CDR3: TGTGCCAGCAGTGTCGGTAGCGGGGGAAGTGAGACCCAGTACTTC.

The chain is built from TRBV28 and TRBJ1-2; D is unresolved. Germline V CDR1 and CDR2: MDHEN, SYDVKM. V gave up 5 bases and J gave up 8 bases, with 12 bases separating them. The CDR3 is 12 residues long. In DNA form, the CDR3 reads TGTGCCAGCAGTGACAAGTTTTCCGGCTACACCTTC. Translated: CASSDKFSGYTF.